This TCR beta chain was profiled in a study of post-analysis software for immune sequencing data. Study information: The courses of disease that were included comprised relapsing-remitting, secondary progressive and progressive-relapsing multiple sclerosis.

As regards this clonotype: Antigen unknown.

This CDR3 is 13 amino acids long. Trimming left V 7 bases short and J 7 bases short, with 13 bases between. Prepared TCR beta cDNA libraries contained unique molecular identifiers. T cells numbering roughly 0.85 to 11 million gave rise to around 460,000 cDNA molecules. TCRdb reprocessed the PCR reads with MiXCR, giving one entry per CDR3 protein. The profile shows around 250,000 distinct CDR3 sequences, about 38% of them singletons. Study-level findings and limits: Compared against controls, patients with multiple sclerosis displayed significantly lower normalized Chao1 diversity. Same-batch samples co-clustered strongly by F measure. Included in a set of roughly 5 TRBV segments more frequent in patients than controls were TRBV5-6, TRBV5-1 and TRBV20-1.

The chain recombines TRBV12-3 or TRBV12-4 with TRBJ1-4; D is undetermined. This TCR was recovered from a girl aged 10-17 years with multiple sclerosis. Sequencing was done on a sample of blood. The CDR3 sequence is CASTQSASEKLFF. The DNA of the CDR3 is TGTGCCAGCACACAGAGTGCGAGTGAAAAACTGTTTTTT.